The present entry profiles one T cell receptor (beta chain) with its context. Sequencing used immunoSEQ multiplex PCR; TCRdb keeps in-frame clones, though not all of them. The table shows roughly 29,000 clones, with roughly nine tenths occurring only once. The sample originates from a study of control samples from healthy donors and cancer patients. The CDR3 has 15 amino acids. V was pared by 6 bases and J by 0 bases, with 12 bases between. Per the germline V gene, CDR1 is MNHEY and CDR2 is SVGAGI. The receptor's source is a female donor with melanoma. The chain couples TRBV6-5 to TRBJ2-1; D is undetermined. Material for sequencing was formalin-fixed, paraffin-embedded tissue. The chain's CDR3 is CASSPFSSSYNEQFF. CDR3 bases: TGTGCCAGCAGCCCCTTTTCGAGCTCCTACAATGAGCAGTTCTTC.